The sequence of this T cell receptor beta chain was determined in a study of cytomegalovirus exposure and HLA in healthy donors. The J segment lost 4 bases and the V segment lost 0 bases, leaving 5 bases of the junction unmatched. Germline lookup yields CDR1 PRHDT and CDR2 FYEKMQ (reference sequence). This CDR3 has 16 amino acids. 13 Jbeta primers and 60 Vbeta primers were used for the PCR. Some clones are missing from TCRdb's copy, which holds only in-frame ones; the method was immunoSEQ multiplex PCR. The sample holds 65,000 to 100,000 clones, roughly 77% seen once. Broader study findings: It was confirmed in vitro that three of the CMV-associated chains were specific for CMV antigens.

To note about this clone: What it binds is unknown.

The chain recombines TRBV13 with TRBJ2-2; 7 nucleotides line up with TRBD1. This receptor was identified in a woman aged 40 to 50 in good health and CMV-seropositive. What was sequenced was PBMCs. CDR3 region: CASSLGPQGSTGELFF. CDR3 DNA: TGTGCCAGCAGCTTAGGTCCACAGGGGTCCACCGGGGAGCTGTTTTTT. The entire variable domain, with the rest obtained from reference TRBV13 and TRBJ2-2, is as follows: AAGVIQSPRHLIKEKRETATLKCYPIPRHDTVYWYQQGPGQDPQFLISFYEKMQSDKGSIPDRFSAQQFSDYHSELNMSSLELGDSALYFCASSLGPQGSTGELFFGEGSRLTVL.